The source of this T cell receptor beta chain is a study of blood T cells in healthy people across ages. With a J-beta primer mix and a sample-barcoded 5' primer, a second PCR ran about 6 to 11 cycles. Each CDR3 protein gets one entry after TCRdb re-called the 5' RACE reads with MiXCR. The table records just over 1 million distinct CDR3 sequences, more than 35% of them present only once. The CDR3 is 15 amino acids. V gave up 2 bases and J gave up 4 bases, with 15 bases separating them. Looked up from germline, CDR1 is MNHEY and CDR2 is SMNVEV (reference sequence). This clonotype was seen a few times. Material for sequencing was blood. This clonotype was obtained from a woman aged 60-70 years in good health. This sequence joins TRBV27 and TRBJ2-7; the D gene is possibly TRBD1 (5 bases). The CDR3 protein is CASSLVAGPVYEQYF. DNA for the CDR3: TGTGCCAGCAGTTTAGTGGCAGGGCCAGTGTACGAGCAGTACTTC.